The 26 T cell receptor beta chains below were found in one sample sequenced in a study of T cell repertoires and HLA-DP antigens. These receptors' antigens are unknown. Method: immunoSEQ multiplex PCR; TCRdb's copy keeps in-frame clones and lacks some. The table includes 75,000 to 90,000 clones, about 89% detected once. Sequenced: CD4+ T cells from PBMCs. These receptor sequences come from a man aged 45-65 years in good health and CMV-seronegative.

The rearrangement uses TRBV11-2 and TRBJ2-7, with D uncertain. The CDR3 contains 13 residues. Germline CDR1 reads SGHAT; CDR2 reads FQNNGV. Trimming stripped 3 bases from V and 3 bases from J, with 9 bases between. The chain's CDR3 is CASSFSVVYEQYF. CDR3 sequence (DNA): TGTGCCAGCAGCTTCAGCGTAGTCTACGAGCAGTACTTC.

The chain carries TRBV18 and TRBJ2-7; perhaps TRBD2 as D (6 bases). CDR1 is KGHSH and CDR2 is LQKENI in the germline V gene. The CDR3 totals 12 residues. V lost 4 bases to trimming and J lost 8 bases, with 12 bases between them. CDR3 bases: TGTGCCAGCTCACTAGAACTAGCTAAGCAGTACTTC. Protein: CASSLELAKQYF. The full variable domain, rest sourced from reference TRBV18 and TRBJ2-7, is NAGVMQNPRHLVRRRGQEARLRCSPMKGHSHVYWYRQLPEEGLKFMVYLQKENIIDESGMPKERFSAEFPKEGPSILRIQQVVRGDSAAYFCASSLELAKQYFGPGTRLTVT.

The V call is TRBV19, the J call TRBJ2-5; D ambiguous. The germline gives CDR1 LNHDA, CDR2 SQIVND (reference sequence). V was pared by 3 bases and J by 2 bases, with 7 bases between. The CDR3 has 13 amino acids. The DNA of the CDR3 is TGTGCCAGTAGTATCTCTGAGCAAGAGACCCAGTACTTC. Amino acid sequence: CASSISEQETQYF.

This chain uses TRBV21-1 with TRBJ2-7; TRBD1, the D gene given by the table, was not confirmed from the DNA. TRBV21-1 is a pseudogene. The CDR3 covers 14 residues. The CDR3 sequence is CASSKETGADEQYF. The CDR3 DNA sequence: TGTGCCAGCAGCAAAGAGACAGGGGCGGACGAGCAGTACTTC.

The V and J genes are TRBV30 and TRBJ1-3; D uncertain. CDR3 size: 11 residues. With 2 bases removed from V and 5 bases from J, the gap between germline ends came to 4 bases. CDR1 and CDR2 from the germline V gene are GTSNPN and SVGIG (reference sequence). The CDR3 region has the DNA TGTGCCTGGAGTTGGAGAAACACCATATATTTT. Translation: CAWSWRNTIYF.

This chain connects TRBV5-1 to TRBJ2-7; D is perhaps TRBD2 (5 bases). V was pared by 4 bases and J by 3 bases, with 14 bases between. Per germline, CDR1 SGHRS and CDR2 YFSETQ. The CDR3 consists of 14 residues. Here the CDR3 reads CASSQDTGFYEQYF. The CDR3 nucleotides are TGCGCCAGCAGCCAAGACACGGGATTCTACGAGCAGTACTTC. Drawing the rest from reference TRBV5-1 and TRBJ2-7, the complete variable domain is KAGVTQTPRYLIKTRGQQVTLSCSPISGHRSVSWYQQTPGQGLQFLFEYFSETQRNKGNFPGRFSGRQFSNSRSEMNVSTLELGDSALYLCASSQDTGFYEQYFGPGTRLTVT.

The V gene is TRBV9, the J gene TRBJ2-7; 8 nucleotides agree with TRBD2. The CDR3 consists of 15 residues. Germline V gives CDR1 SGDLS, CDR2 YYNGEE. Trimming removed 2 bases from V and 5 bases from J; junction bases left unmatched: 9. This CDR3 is CASSVSAGGPHEQYF. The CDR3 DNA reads TGTGCCAGCAGCGTCTCCGCGGGGGGTCCCCACGAGCAGTACTTC.

The CDR3 spells CASSQGSGNQPQHF. CDR3 DNA sequence: TGCGCCAGCAGCCAGGGAAGCGGCAATCAGCCCCAGCATTTT. This chain uses TRBV5-1 with TRBJ1-5; the D gene is possibly TRBD1 (5 bases). Germline V gene sequence: CDR1 SGHRS, CDR2 YFSETQ. The CDR3 runs 14 residues. Trimming shortened V by 4 bases and J by 2 bases, and 10 bases separated the two germline ends.

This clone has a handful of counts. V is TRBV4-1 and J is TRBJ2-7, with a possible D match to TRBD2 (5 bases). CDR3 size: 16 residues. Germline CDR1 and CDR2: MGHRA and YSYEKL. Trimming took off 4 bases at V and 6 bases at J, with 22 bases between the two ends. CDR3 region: CASSRIDYDALPEQYF. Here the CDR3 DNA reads TGCGCCAGCAGCCGCATCGACTACGACGCTTTGCCCGAGCAGTACTTC.

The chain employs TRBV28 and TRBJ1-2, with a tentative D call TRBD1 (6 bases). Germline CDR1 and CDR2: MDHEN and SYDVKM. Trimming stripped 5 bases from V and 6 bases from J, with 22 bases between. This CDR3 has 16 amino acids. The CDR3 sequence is CASSLTREGGWDGYTF. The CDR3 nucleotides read TGTGCCAGCAGTCTCACCCGCGAGGGGGGATGGGATGGCTACACCTTC.

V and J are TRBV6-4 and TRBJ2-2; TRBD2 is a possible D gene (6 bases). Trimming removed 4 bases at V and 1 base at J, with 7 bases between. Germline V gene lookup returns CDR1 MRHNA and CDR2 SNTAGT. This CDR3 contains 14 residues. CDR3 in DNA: TGTGCCAGCAGTGGGGGAGGGAACACCGGGGAGCTGTTTTTT. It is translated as CASSGGGNTGELFF.

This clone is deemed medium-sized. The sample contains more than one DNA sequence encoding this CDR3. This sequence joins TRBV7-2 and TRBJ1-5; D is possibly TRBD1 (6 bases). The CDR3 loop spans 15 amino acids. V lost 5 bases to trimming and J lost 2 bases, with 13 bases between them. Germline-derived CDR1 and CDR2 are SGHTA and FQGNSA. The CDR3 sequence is CASSLRQVGNQPQHF. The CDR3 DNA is TGTGCCAGCAGCCTTAGACAGGTCGGCAATCAGCCCCAGCATTTT. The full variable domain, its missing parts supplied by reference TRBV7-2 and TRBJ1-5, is GAGVSQSPSNKVTEKGKDVELRCDPISGHTALYWYRQSLGQGLEFLIYFQGNSAPDKSGLPSDRFSAERTGGSVSTLTIQRTQQEDSAVYLCASSLRQVGNQPQHFGDGTRLSIL.

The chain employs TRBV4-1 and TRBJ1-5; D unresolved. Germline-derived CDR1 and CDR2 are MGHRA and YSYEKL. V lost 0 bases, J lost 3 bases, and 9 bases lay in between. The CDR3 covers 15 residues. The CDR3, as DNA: TGCGCCAGCAGCCAAGACAGGACCTTCAATCAGCCCCAGCATTTT. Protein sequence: CASSQDRTFNQPQHF.

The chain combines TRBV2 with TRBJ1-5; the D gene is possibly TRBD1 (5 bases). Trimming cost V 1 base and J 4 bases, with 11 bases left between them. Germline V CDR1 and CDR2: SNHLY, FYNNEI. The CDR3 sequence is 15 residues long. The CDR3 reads CASSEGDVVNQPQHF. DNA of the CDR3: TGTGCCAGCAGTGAAGGGGACGTTGTTAATCAGCCCCAGCATTTT. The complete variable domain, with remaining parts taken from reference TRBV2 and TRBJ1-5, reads EPEVTQTPSHQVTQMGQEVILRCVPISNHLYFYWYRQILGQKVEFLVSFYNNEISEKSEIFDDQFSVERPDGSNFTLKIRSTKLEDSAMYFCASSEGDVVNQPQHFGDGTRLSIL.

The CDR3 bases are TGTGCCAGCAAAGCCGCAGCCATTGGGCAGTTCTTC. Translated, it gives CASKAAAIGQFF. V and J are TRBV2 and TRBJ2-1; no clear D gene. The germline CDR1 and CDR2 sequences are SNHLY and FYNNEI. This CDR3 comprises 12 residues. The ends were cut back, 7 bases at V and 12 bases at J, with 16 bases in the middle.

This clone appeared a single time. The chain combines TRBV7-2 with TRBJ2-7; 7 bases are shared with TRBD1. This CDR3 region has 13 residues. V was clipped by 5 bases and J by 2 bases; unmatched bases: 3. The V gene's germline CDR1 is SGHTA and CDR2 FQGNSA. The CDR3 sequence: CASSGQDAYEQYF. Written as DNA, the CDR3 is TGTGCCAGCAGCGGACAGGACGCCTACGAGCAGTACTTC.

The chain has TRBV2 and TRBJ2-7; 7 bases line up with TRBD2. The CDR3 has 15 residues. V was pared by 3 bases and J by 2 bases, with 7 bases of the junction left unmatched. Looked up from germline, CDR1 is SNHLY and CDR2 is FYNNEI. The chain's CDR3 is CASSDPAGSTYEQYF. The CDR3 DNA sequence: TGTGCCAGCAGTGATCCAGCGGGGTCTACCTACGAGCAGTACTTC.

The CDR3 sequence is CASSSSGSDLQDTQYF. CDR3 sequence (DNA): TGCGCCAGCAGCTCCTCAGGATCGGACTTACAAGATACGCAGTATTTT. The V and J genes are TRBV4-1 and TRBJ2-3; a possible D gene is TRBD2 (5 bases). V was shortened by 5 bases and J by 5 bases, with 20 bases between the two germline ends. From germline, CDR1 is MGHRA and CDR2 YSYEKL. The CDR3 extends over 16 amino acids.

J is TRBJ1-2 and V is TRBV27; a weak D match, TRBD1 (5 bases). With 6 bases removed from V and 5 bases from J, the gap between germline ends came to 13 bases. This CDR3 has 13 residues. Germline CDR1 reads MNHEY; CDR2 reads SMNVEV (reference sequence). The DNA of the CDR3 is TGTGCCAGCAGCACGGGACGTGGGTATGGCTACACCTTC. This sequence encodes CASSTGRGYGYTF.

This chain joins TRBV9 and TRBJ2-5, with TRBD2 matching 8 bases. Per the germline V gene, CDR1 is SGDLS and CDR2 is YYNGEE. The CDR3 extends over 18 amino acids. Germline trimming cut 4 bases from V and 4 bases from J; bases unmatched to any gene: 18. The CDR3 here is CASSPRGGGALSAETQYF. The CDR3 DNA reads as TGTGCCAGCAGCCCCCGGGGGGGCGGGGCCTTGTCCGCAGAGACCCAGTACTTC.

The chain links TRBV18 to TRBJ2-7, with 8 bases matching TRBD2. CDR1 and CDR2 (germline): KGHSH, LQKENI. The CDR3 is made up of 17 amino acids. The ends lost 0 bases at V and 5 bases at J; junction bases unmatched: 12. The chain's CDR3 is CASSPPPSGPLENEQYF. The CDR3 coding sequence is TGTGCCAGCTCACCACCGCCTAGCGGGCCCCTAGAGAACGAGCAGTACTTC.

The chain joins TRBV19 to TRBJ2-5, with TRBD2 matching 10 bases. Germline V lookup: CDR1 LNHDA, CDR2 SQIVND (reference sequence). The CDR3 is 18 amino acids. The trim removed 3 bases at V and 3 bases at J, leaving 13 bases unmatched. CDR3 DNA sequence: TGTGCCAGTAGTATGAAGCGGACTAGCGGCCTTAACAAAGAGACCCAGTACTTC. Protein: CASSMKRTSGLNKETQYF.

CDR3 sequence: CASSVTGIERKLFF. In DNA, the CDR3 is TGTGCCAGCAGCGTTACAGGGATAGAGAGGAAACTGTTTTTT. This chain connects TRBV7-2 to TRBJ1-4; D possibly corresponds to TRBD1 (6 bases). The CDR3 is 14 residues long. Germline-derived CDR1 and CDR2 are SGHTA and FQGNSA. The V gene lost 5 bases and the J gene lost 11 bases, with 18 bases spanning the gap.

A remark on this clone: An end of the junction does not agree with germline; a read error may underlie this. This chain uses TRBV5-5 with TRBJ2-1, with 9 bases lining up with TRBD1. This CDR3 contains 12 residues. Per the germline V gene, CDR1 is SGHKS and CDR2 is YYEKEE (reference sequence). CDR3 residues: CASSPSSGQGLF. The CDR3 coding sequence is TGTGCCAGCAGTCCCTCGTCCGGACAGGGGCTCTTC.

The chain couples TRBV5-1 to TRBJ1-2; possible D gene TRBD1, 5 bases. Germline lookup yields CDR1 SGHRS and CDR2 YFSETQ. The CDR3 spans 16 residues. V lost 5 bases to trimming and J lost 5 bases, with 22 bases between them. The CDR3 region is CASRSEAATGGYGYTF. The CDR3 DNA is TGCGCCAGCAGGTCTGAGGCAGCAACTGGGGGGTATGGCTACACCTTC. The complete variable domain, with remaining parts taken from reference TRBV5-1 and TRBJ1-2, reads KAGVTQTPRYLIKTRGQQVTLSCSPISGHRSVSWYQQTPGQGLQFLFEYFSETQRNKGNFPGRFSGRQFSNSRSEMNVSTLELGDSALYLCASRSEAATGGYGYTFGSGTRLTVV.

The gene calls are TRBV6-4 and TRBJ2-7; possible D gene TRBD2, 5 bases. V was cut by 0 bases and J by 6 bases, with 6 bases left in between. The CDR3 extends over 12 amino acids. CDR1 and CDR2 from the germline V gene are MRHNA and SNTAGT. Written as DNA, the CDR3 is TGTGCCAGCAGTGACTCCGGACTCGAGCAGTACTTC. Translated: CASSDSGLEQYF.